The rows below give T cell receptor beta chains drawn from one sample of a study of cytomegalovirus exposure and HLA in healthy donors. Data came from immunoSEQ multiplex PCR; TCRdb stores just in-frame clones and leaves some out. Of some 170,000 clones in the sample, about 88% were seen once. The sample comprised PBMCs. The receptors were gathered from a woman between 18 and 29 years old in good health and CMV-seronegative. CDR3s include the opening cysteine and the closing phenylalanine or tryptophan. The D gene is left open where the match is weak. Clone size is shown for a subset of rows, as once, few, many or a class of expanded clone.

clone_size	v_call	j_call	d_call	cdr3_aa	cdr3_nt
.	TRBV9	TRBJ1-1	.	CASSVGDARGLEAFF	TGTGCCAGCAGCGTAGGGGACGCGCGGGGCTTGGAAGCTTTCTTT
.	TRBV18	TRBJ2-7	.	CASSHGLVSYEQYF	TGTGCCAGCTCACACGGACTCGTCTCCTACGAGCAGTACTTC
.	TRBV7-8	TRBJ1-3	.	CASGDIGGGIPGNTIYF	TGTGCCAGTGGGGATATCGGGGGGGGAATCCCTGGAAACACCATATATTTT
.	TRBV6-5	TRBJ1-1	.	CASSYGPTGAEAFF	TGTGCCAGCAGTTACGGTCCTACGGGAGCTGAAGCTTTCTTT
.	TRBV7-9	TRBJ2-1	TRBD2	CASSPILAGLVNEQFF	TGTGCCAGCAGCCCTATACTAGCGGGACTTGTGAATGAGCAGTTCTTC
.	TRBV11-2	TRBJ2-5	TRBD1	CASSSLTGRETQYF	TGTGCCAGCAGCTCCCTGACAGGGCGGGAGACCCAGTACTTC
.	TRBV7-2	TRBJ1-2	TRBD1	CASSFGQGGYGYTF	TGTGCCAGCAGCTTCGGACAGGGGGGCTATGGCTACACCTTC
.	TRBV5-4	TRBJ1-6	TRBD1	CASSLPGTDNSPLHF	TGTGCCAGCAGCTTGCCCGGGACAGATAATTCACCCCTCCACTTT
.	TRBV29-1	TRBJ1-2	TRBD1	CSVGGQGAGGYTF	TGCAGCGTCGGCGGACAGGGGGCAGGAGGCTACACCTTC
.	TRBV7-3	TRBJ2-7	.	CASSTQQGTEQYF	TGTGCCAGCAGCACTCAACAGGGAACAGAGCAGTACTTC
.	TRBV6-5	TRBJ1-1	.	CASRTQSAEAFF	TGTGCCAGCAGAACCCAAAGCGCTGAAGCTTTCTTT
.	TRBV27	TRBJ1-2	TRBD1	CASSFGQGARGYTF	TGTGCCAGCAGTTTCGGCCAGGGGGCGCGGGGCTACACCTTC
.	TRBV9	TRBJ2-5	.	CASSVDAGQGGRETQYF	TGTGCCAGCAGCGTAGATGCCGGACAGGGAGGGAGAGAGACCCAGTACTTC
.	TRBV5-6	TRBJ1-1	TRBD1	CASSFLDRVGTEAFF	TGTGCCAGCAGCTTTTTAGACAGGGTTGGAACTGAAGCTTTCTTT
.	TRBV10-3	TRBJ2-3	TRBD2	CAISEAGVTSTDTQYF	TGTGCCATCAGTGAGGCGGGGGTTACTAGCACAGATACGCAGTATTTT
.	TRBV5-1	TRBJ2-7	TRBD2	CASSPMPGLAYEQYF	TGCGCCAGCAGCCCGATGCCGGGACTAGCCTACGAGCAGTACTTC
.	TRBV9	TRBJ2-1	TRBD1	CASSPPGQGIIHEQFF	TGTGCCAGCAGCCCACCGGGACAGGGAATAATCCATGAGCAGTTCTTC
.	TRBV4-1	TRBJ1-6	TRBD1	CASSRTGFNSPLHF	TGCGCCAGCAGCCGGACAGGATTTAATTCACCCCTCCACTTT
.	TRBV18	TRBJ2-3	TRBD2	CASSPPGLAPDTQYF	TGTGCCAGCTCACCCCCGGGACTAGCTCCAGATACGCAGTATTTT
.	TRBV5-8	TRBJ1-4	.	CASSLRAGIRANEKLFF	.
few	TRBV7-9	TRBJ1-2	.	CASSLDHSYNYGYTF	TGTGCCAGCAGCTTAGATCACAGCTACAACTATGGCTACACCTTC
.	TRBV27	TRBJ2-5	.	CASSFLGSVQYF	TGTGCCAGCAGTTTCCTCGGGAGCGTACAGTACTTC
once	TRBV5-6	TRBJ2-1	.	CASSSSVSSSYNEQFF	TGTGCCAGCAGCTCGTCGGTGTCGAGCTCCTACAATGAGCAGTTCTTC
.	TRBV5-1	TRBJ2-5	TRBD2	CASSQVTSALTGTQYF	TGCGCCAGCAGCCAGGTGACTAGCGCCCTCACCGGGACCCAGTACTTC
once	TRBV4-1	TRBJ2-1	.	CASSQDWVAANEQFF	TGCGCCAGCAGCCAAGATTGGGTAGCTGCCAATGAGCAGTTCTTC
.	TRBV5-1	TRBJ1-5	.	CASSLGGGDSNQPQHF	TGCGCCAGCAGCTTGGGCGGGGGTGATAGCAATCAGCCCCAGCATTTT
once	TRBV19	TRBJ2-3	TRBD2	CASAGVDTDTQYF	TGTGCCAGTGCGGGGGTGGACACAGATACGCAGTATTTT
.	TRBV5-1	TRBJ2-1	TRBD1	CASSLFSGTGNEQFF	TGCGCCAGCAGCCTTTTCTCCGGGACAGGTAATGAGCAGTTCTTC
.	TRBV29-1	TRBJ2-1	.	CSVPGQRKYNEQFF	TGCAGCGTTCCGGGACAAAGAAAATACAATGAGCAGTTCTTC
once	TRBV27	TRBJ1-4	TRBD1	CASSLWKRQGDEKLFF	TGTGCCAGCAGCCTATGGAAGAGACAGGGGGATGAAAAACTGTTTTTT
.	TRBV29-1	TRBJ2-1	TRBD2	CSVEAKGTSGLHEQFF	TGCAGCGTTGAAGCAAAGGGGACTAGCGGGCTACATGAGCAGTTCTTC
.	TRBV29-1	TRBJ2-5	.	CSAEGAPKEETQYF	TGCAGCGCCGAAGGGGCGCCCAAGGAAGAGACCCAGTACTTC
.	TRBV19	TRBJ2-5	.	CASRSGGSGETQYF	TGTGCCAGTAGATCCGGGGGATCAGGGGAGACCCAGTACTTC
.	TRBV4-2	TRBJ2-1	.	CASSQAPVNEQFF	TGTGCCAGCAGCCAAGCACCAGTGAATGAGCAGTTCTTC
.	TRBV4-1	TRBJ1-2	.	CASSLNRGGDYGYTF	TGCGCCAGCAGCCTCAACCGAGGGGGTGACTATGGCTACACCTTC
.	TRBV7-2	TRBJ2-7	TRBD2	CASSLRSSGDSYEQYF	TGTGCCAGCAGCTTAAGGTCTAGCGGGGACTCCTACGAGCAGTACTTC